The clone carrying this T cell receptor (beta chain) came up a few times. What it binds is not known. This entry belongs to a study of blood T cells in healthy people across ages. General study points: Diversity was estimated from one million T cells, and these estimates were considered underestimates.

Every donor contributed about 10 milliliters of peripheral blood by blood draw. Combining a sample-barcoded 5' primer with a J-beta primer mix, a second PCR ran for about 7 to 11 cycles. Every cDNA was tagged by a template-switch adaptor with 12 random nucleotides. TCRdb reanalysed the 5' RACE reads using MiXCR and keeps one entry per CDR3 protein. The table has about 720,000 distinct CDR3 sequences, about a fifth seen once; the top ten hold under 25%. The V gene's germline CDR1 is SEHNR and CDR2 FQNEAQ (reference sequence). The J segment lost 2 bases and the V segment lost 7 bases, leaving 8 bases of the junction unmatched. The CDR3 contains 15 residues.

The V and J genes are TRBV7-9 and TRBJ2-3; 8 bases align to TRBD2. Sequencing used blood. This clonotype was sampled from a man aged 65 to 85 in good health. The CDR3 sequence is CASNFAGGATDTQYF. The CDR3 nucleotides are TGTGCCAGCAACTTCGCGGGAGGCGCCACAGATACGCAGTATTTT.